The 9 T cell receptor beta chains presented below share a single source sample, sequenced in a study of OX40 agonist ivuxolimab in advanced cancers. Only in-frame clones appear in the TCRdb table, and some are missing; sequencing was by immunoSEQ multiplex PCR. The sample records about 45,000 clones, roughly nine tenths being singletons. Sequenced here: CD4+ or CD8+ T cells sorted from blood, sampled in a trial of the OX40 agonist ivuxolimab. The receptors shown here come from an adult with an advanced solid tumor such as melanoma, head and neck, liver or kidney cancer.

This rearrangement joins TRBV7-3 to TRBJ2-1, with D possibly being TRBD1 (5 bases). V lost 0 bases to trimming and J lost 4 bases, with 19 bases between them. CDR3 length: 18 amino acids. Germline V gene sequence: CDR1 SGHTA, CDR2 FQGTGA. Here the CDR3 DNA reads TGTGCCAGCAGCTTAACACGGGCTAGTTCAGGGATATACAATGAGCAGTTCTTC. Amino acids: CASSLTRASSGIYNEQFF.

In this sample, this clone turned up once. This chain connects TRBV5-8 to TRBJ1-4, with 9 bases matching TRBD1. CDR3 size: 14 residues. Germline lookup yields CDR1 SGHTS and CDR2 YDEGEE. The V gene end was trimmed by 4 bases and the J gene end by 7 bases; junction bases not matched to a gene: 5. CDR3 DNA: TGTGCCAGCAGCACCAGGGACAGGGTTGAAAAACTGTTTTTT. Amino acids: CASSTRDRVEKLFF.

The V and J genes are TRBV19 and TRBJ2-1; D is ambiguous. This CDR3 region has 13 residues. V lost 10 bases to trimming and J lost 2 bases, with 12 bases between them. CDR1 and CDR2 from the germline V gene are LNHDA and SQIVND (reference sequence). The CDR3 sequence is CATAPDAYNEQFF. DNA of the CDR3: TGTGCCACCGCTCCCGACGCCTACAATGAGCAGTTCTTC.

The rearrangement uses TRBV5-1 and TRBJ2-5; D is perhaps TRBD2 (5 bases). This CDR3 is built from 15 residues. Trimming stripped 4 bases from V and 0 bases from J, with 13 bases between. Germline V gene lookup returns CDR1 SGHRS and CDR2 YFSETQ. For the CDR3, the DNA is TGCGCCAGCAGCAAAACTAGATATTACCAAGAGACCCAGTACTTC. Translated: CASSKTRYYQETQYF. Filled out from reference TRBV5-1 and TRBJ2-5, the complete variable domain reads KAGVTQTPRYLIKTRGQQVTLSCSPISGHRSVSWYQQTPGQGLQFLFEYFSETQRNKGNFPGRFSGRQFSNSRSEMNVSTLELGDSALYLCASSKTRYYQETQYFGPGTRLLVL.

This clone is medium-sized within its sample. The chain employs TRBV13 and TRBJ2-6, with D perhaps matching TRBD1 (6 bases). V was trimmed by 7 bases and J by 0 bases, leaving 19 bases between them. Germline CDR1 is PRHDT and CDR2 is FYEKMQ (reference sequence). This CDR3 is built from 18 residues. The chain's CDR3 is CASTPGGQGSSGANVLTF. CDR3 nucleotides: TGTGCCAGCACCCCTGGGGGCCAGGGAAGCTCTGGGGCCAACGTCCTGACTTTC.

The chain couples TRBV6-1 to TRBJ2-2; D perhaps matches TRBD1 (6 bases). The CDR3 spans 16 residues. V gave up 1 base and J gave up 5 bases, with 14 bases separating them. Per the germline V gene, CDR1 is MNHNS and CDR2 is SASEGT. CDR3 sequence reads: CASSEEQGSWTGELFF. The CDR3 nucleotides read TGTGCCAGCAGTGAAGAACAGGGTTCTTGGACCGGGGAGCTGTTTTTT.

The CDR3 bases are TGTGCCAGCATTAATCGACAGGAGGGACTTAACTATGGCTACACCTTC. Encoded protein: CASINRQEGLNYGYTF. The chain carries TRBV28 and TRBJ1-2, with a possible D match to TRBD1 (6 bases). Germline-derived CDR1 and CDR2 are MDHEN and SYDVKM. The CDR3 totals 16 residues. V shed 7 bases and J shed 1 base, with 19 bases lying between them.

CDR3 bases: TGTGCCAGCAGTGAACCCCCGGACAGTTCGGAGGAAAAACTGTTTTTT. Its protein product is CASSEPPDSSEEKLFF. The rearrangement links TRBV2 to TRBJ1-4; D is perhaps TRBD1 (6 bases). Trimming left V 2 bases short and J 8 bases short, with 18 bases between. Looked up from germline, CDR1 is SNHLY and CDR2 is FYNNEI. CDR3 length equals 16 residues.

The chain uses TRBV5-6 and TRBJ2-7, with 8 bases identical to TRBD1. Germline CDR1 SGHDT, CDR2 YYEEEE. The CDR3 is made up of 17 amino acids. V lost 4 bases to trimming and J lost 3 bases; unmatched junction nucleotides: 15. The CDR3 DNA reads TGTGCCAGCAGCCTCCCCTCCCGGGGACAGGCCTTCTACGAGCAGTACTTC. This gives the protein CASSLPSRGQAFYEQYF.